This T cell receptor (beta chain) was sequenced in a study of PD-1 and CTLA-4 blockade in melanoma (dated by TCRdb to about 2021). As for the study more broadly: The study compared how PD-1 blockade and CTLA-4 blockade affected the melanoma-reactive CD8 T cell response in patients with melanoma.

A remark on this clone: Its antigen remains unidentified. Base qualities are not at hand, and no much larger clone is one base apart. The sample holds other DNA sequences that translate to the same CDR3.

The library was prepared using the immunoSEQ multiplex PCR assay. This is the immuneACCESS table as TCRdb keeps it, with only in-frame sequences that have V and J called. A part of the clones is gone; compared with another copy, unresolved V genes explain less than half, and the rest is unexplained. Within this sample are some 21,000 clones, with around 89% of them counted one time only. The top ten clonotypes cover about 7.2% of the sample. Trimming costs V 4 bases and J 5 bases, and their ends lie 9 bases apart. For CDR1 and CDR2, the germline V gene lists SGHRS and YFSETQ. Measured from the cysteine to the phenylalanine, the CDR3 is 13 residues long. Just the 39-base CDR3 DNA is kept, in frame starting at base 1.

The TCR comes from a human donor with melanoma. The specimen was CD8+ T cells from peripheral blood, collected before anti-PD-1 treatment. The chain is encoded by TRBV5-1 joined to TRBJ2-2; the D gene is possibly TRBD2, with 5 bases matching. The DNA sequence follows: TGCGCCAGCAGCCCGCCGGGGACCGGGGAGCTGTTTTTT. Its coded protein is CASSPPGTGELFF.